This T cell receptor beta chain was observed in a study of T cell changes during pregnancy in multiple sclerosis. TCRdb's table, derived via immunoSEQ multiplex PCR, lists solely in-frame clones and lacks some. This table has tens of thousands of clones, approximately 88% appearing once. Germline-derived CDR1 and CDR2 are MDHEN and SYDVKM. The V gene end was trimmed by 5 bases and the J gene end by 3 bases; junction bases not matched to a gene: 5. This CDR3 has 14 amino acids. The sequence came from a female donor in good health, enrolled as a control in a pregnancy study. This chain joins TRBV28 and TRBJ1-1; 8 nucleotides agree with TRBD1. The sample in question was peripheral blood, obtained in the first trimester of pregnancy. The CDR3 DNA reads TGTGCCAGCAGTCCCATGGACAGGGACACTGAAGCTTTCTTT. Its translation is CASSPMDRDTEAFF.